The 6 T cell receptor beta chains listed next were all sequenced from one sample in a study of blood T cell repertoires in COVID-19 (dated by TCRdb to 2020 to 2021). The library was generated by the immunoSEQ multiplex PCR assay. The source is immuneACCESS, and TCRdb retained only in-frame sequences with V and J called. Part of the clones is not carried over; for the studies checked, unresolved V genes explain less than half of this, and the remainder is unexplained. The sample records around 150,000 clones, roughly 91% of which are singletons. Approximately 4.6% of the sample lies in the top ten. The sequenced material came from peripheral blood. These receptors all stem from a woman aged 50 to 60 with acute or convalescent COVID-19.

J is TRBJ2-5 and V is TRBV5-4, with 7 bases matching TRBD1. V lost 5 bases, J lost 3 bases, and 7 bases stayed unmatched. In germline, CDR1 is SGHNT, CDR2 YYREEE (reference sequence). There are 14 residues in the CDR3. For the CDR3, the DNA is TGTGCCAGCAGGGCGTCAGGGACAGAAGAGACCCAGTACTTC. It codes for CASRASGTEETQYF.

The chain uses TRBV11-2 and TRBJ2-2; D call uncertain. Germline CDR1 SGHAT, CDR2 FQNNGV. Trimming left V 4 bases short and J 7 bases short, with 16 bases between. The CDR3 contains 15 residues. CDR3 sequence reads: CASSSPSGWVGELFF. DNA of the CDR3: TGTGCCAGCAGCTCACCCTCAGGATGGGTCGGGGAGCTGTTTTTT.

The chain employs TRBV19 and TRBJ1-5, with a weak D call TRBD1 (5 bases). V lost 4 bases and J lost 0, with 7 bases in between. The CDR3 has 14 residues. CDR1 is LNHDA, CDR2 SQIVND, per germline (reference sequence). The CDR3 DNA reads TGTGCCAGTAGTACCGACAGTAGCAATCAGCCCCAGCATTTT. Translation: CASSTDSSNQPQHF.

This sequence joins TRBV5-4 and TRBJ1-1; tentatively, D is TRBD1 (6 bases). The V end lost 1 base, the J end lost 5 bases, and 15 bases lay between the germline ends. Per germline, CDR1 SGHNT and CDR2 YYREEE (reference sequence). The CDR3 loop spans 15 amino acids. CDR3 nucleotide sequence: TGTGCCAGCAGCTTGTATGGGGGCGCAGGGACTGAAGCTTTCTTT. It yields the protein CASSLYGGAGTEAFF.

V and J are TRBV4-3 and TRBJ2-7, with D perhaps matching TRBD2 (6 bases). Between the trimmed V and J ends, which lost 0 bases and 5 bases, there was a span of 14 bases. The CDR3 consists of 15 residues. Germline V gene lookup returns CDR1 LGHNA and CDR2 YSLEER. The CDR3 loop reads CASSQDLRGGNEQYF. In DNA, the CDR3 is TGCGCCAGCAGCCAAGATCTAAGGGGAGGAAACGAGCAGTACTTC.

The rearrangement joins TRBV4-1 to TRBJ2-7; D may be TRBD2 (6 bases). The V end was cut by 0 bases, the J end by 7 bases, with 22 bases between. From germline, CDR1 is MGHRA and CDR2 YSYEKL. The CDR3 is 17 residues long. The CDR3 DNA reads as TGCGCCAGCAGCCAAGATCCTTATCCCGCGGAGGGCCTGGAGCAGTACTTC. Amino acid sequence: CASSQDPYPAEGLEQYF.